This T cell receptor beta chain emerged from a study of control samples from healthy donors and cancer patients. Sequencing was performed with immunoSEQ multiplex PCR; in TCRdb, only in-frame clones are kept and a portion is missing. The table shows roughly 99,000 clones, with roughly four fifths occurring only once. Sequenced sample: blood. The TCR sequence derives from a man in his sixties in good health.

The CDR3 DNA is TGTGCCAGCAGCTTTGTGGGAGAACACAATGAGCAGTTCTTC. Its protein product is CASSFVGEHNEQFF. The chain links TRBV7-9 to TRBJ2-1, with D possibly TRBD2 on 5 matching bases. Trimming left V 3 bases short and J 5 bases short, with 11 bases between. Germline V lookup: CDR1 SEHNR, CDR2 FQNEAQ (reference sequence). The CDR3 length is 14 residues.